This record looks at one T cell receptor beta chain sequence and its context. This entry is derived from a study of blood T cell repertoires in COVID-19. Study in general: COVID-19 samples, acute and convalescent, were from the United States, Italy and Spain. PBMCs, B-cell-depleted T cells, or T cells were the source of the cDNA or gDNA that made up the material.

This CDR3 is 18 amino acids long. V lost 3 bases, J lost 4 bases, and 21 bases lay in between. The germline V gene has CDR1 LNHNV and CDR2 YYDKDF (reference sequence). How the authors handled the data: Amplification of reference gene primers provided the estimated nucleated cell counts. Method: immunoSEQ multiplex PCR; TCRdb's copy keeps in-frame clones and lacks some. The DNA was the basis for D and trimming; V, J and clone size are from that table. The table lists 190,000 or so clones, roughly 89% of them singletons. V and J are TRBV15 and TRBJ1-4, with D possibly matching TRBD1 (6 bases). The source material was peripheral blood. The source of this sequence is a woman in her late teens or twenties who had recovered from COVID-19. CDR3 bases: TGTGCCACCAGCAGTTCCGGGACATATATACTTAGTAATGAAAAACTGTTTTTT. Protein: CATSSSGTYILSNEKLFF. Together with reference TRBV15 and TRBJ1-4, the CDR3 gives the full variable domain: DAMVIQNPRYQVTQFGKPVTLSCSQTLNHNVMYWYQQKSSQAPKLLFHYYDKDFNNEADTPDNFQSRRPNTSFCFLDIRSPGLGDTAMYLCATSSSGTYILSNEKLFFGSGTQLSVL.